Below, 14 T cell receptor beta chains from the same sample are listed, as sequenced in a study of circulating CD8 cells and anti-PD-1 response in melanoma (dated by TCRdb to 2020 to 2021). A BD FACSAria II cell sorter was used to sort four subsets, defined by PD-1 and/or TIGIT, from live CD3+CD8+TCRalphabeta+ cells. This sample was sequenced with a NextSeq 500. TCR libraries were prepared from approximately 14 ng of total RNA with the QIAseq Immune Repertoire RNA Library Kit, Human TCR Panel. TCRdb took the public reads, trimmed them with fastp at Q25, ran MiXCR for clone calling and kept in-frame beta chains. For every CDR3 protein sequence, its rows merge into one entry that carries the most common genes and DNA. This sample holds hundreds of distinct CDR3 sequences; less than 4.5% were observed only once. The top ten hold more than 15% of the sample. This sample comprised CD8+ T cells from PBMCs, obtained at baseline or after one month of anti-PD-1 therapy (not recorded which). The receptors come from a human donor with melanoma.

Remarks on this clonotype: A much more abundant neighbour one base away suggests this may be a read error. The rearrangement uses TRBV25-1 and TRBJ2-7; 9 nucleotides line up with TRBD1. This CDR3 is 12 amino acids long. Germline loops: CDR1 MGHDK, CDR2 SYGVNS. CDR3 sequence reads: CAGSWDRDEQYF. CDR3 coding DNA: TGTGCCGGCAGTTGGGACAGGGACGAGCAGTACTTC.

This clonotype rates as medium-sized. J is TRBJ1-2 and V is TRBV5-5; the D is unclear. V shed 1 base and J shed 2 bases, with 6 bases lying between them. CDR3 length: 13 amino acids. CDR1 is SGHKS, CDR2 YYEKEE, per germline (reference sequence). CDR3 protein: CASSLSQNYGYTF. CDR3 coding DNA: TGTGCCAGCAGCTTGTCCCAGAACTATGGCTACACCTTC.

In its sample, this clonotype is large (0.1 to 1%). The chain employs TRBV2 and TRBJ1-5; D gene unclear. Trimming took off 8 bases at V and 0 bases at J, with 17 bases between the two ends. Germline-derived CDR1 and CDR2 are SNHLY and FYNNEI. The CDR3 runs to 16 residues. Here the CDR3 reads CASESRPVYSNQPQHF. In nucleotides, the CDR3 is TGTGCCAGCGAATCCCGTCCGGTTTATAGCAATCAGCCCCAGCATTTT.

This clonotype is deemed large (0.1 to 1%). The chain recombines TRBV25-1 with TRBJ2-7; 9 bases align to TRBD1. CDR1 MGHDK and CDR2 SYGVNS come from the germline V gene. With 5 bases clipped from V and 5 bases from J, the junction kept 1 base outside the gene matches. The CDR3 covers 12 residues. The CDR3 DNA follows: TGTGCCAGCAGTTGGGACAGGGACGAGCAGTACTTC. Its translation is CASSWDRDEQYF.

By frequency in the sample, this clonotype is medium-sized (0.01 to 0.1%). The chain combines TRBV29-1 with TRBJ2-7, with a tentative D call TRBD1 (5 bases). The CDR3 sequence is 15 residues long. The V end lost 2 bases, the J end lost 2 bases, and 16 bases lay between the germline ends. Germline V gene data show CDR1 as SQVTM and CDR2 as ANQGSEA. The CDR3 loop is CSVENRQGYAYEQYF. The CDR3 region has the DNA TGCAGCGTTGAAAACAGGCAGGGTTATGCCTACGAGCAGTACTTC.

Relative to its sample, this clonotype is large. V and J are TRBV27 and TRBJ2-3; D is ambiguous. Germline-derived CDR1 and CDR2 are MNHEY and SMNVEV (reference sequence). The CDR3 loop spans 14 amino acids. Trimming cost V 2 bases and J 3 bases, with 9 bases left between them. The CDR3 region has the DNA TGTGCCAGCAGTTTAGGACGTGGGACAGATACGCAGTATTTT. This codes for CASSLGRGTDTQYF.

This clonotype counts as large. This chain uses TRBV20-1 with TRBJ2-7; D uncertain. The CDR3 consists of 11 residues. The germline V and J ends were trimmed by 3 bases and 3 bases, with 6 bases remaining between them. Germline V gives CDR1 DFQATT, CDR2 SNEGSKA (reference sequence). The CDR3 loop reads CSAREGYEQYF. For the CDR3, the DNA is TGCAGTGCTAGGGAAGGCTACGAGCAGTACTTC.

This clonotype qualifies as large (0.1 to 1%). The V call is TRBV29-1, the J call TRBJ2-7; 7 bases fit TRBD2. J gave up 3 bases and V 5 bases, and 7 bases lay outside the gene matches. The CDR3 loop spans 13 amino acids. Germline CDR1 is SQVTM and CDR2 is ANQGSEA. This chain's CDR3 is CSVRLADYYEQYF. The DNA of the CDR3 is TGCAGCGTTCGGCTAGCGGATTACTACGAGCAGTACTTC.

This clonotype is judged medium-sized. The chain joins TRBV5-4 to TRBJ2-1; D is ambiguous. The V end lost 4 bases, the J end lost 1 base, and 6 bases lay between the germline ends. Germline-derived CDR1 and CDR2 are SGHNT and YYREEE (reference sequence). The CDR3 is 13 residues long. The CDR3 nucleotides are TGTGCCAGCAGCCCCCCTTCCTACAATGAGCAGTTCTTC. Its protein product is CASSPPSYNEQFF.

By frequency in the sample, this clonotype is large. The chain links TRBV7-9 to TRBJ2-1; 12 bases align to TRBD2. The CDR3 is made up of 14 amino acids. CDR1 SEHNR and CDR2 FQNEAQ come from the germline V gene (reference sequence). Trimming removed 6 bases from V and 10 bases from J; junction bases left unmatched: 7. The CDR3 spells CASRGLAGALEQFF. DNA for the CDR3: TGTGCCAGCAGGGGACTAGCGGGTGCGTTAGAGCAGTTCTTC.

This clonotype is termed large (0.1 to 1%). The rearrangement links TRBV24-1 to TRBJ2-3; 7 nucleotides match TRBD2. Per the germline V gene, CDR1 is KGHDR and CDR2 is SFDVKD. V gave up 4 bases and J gave up 0 bases; unmatched junction bases: 6. This CDR3 contains 16 residues. As DNA, the CDR3 is TGTGCCACCAGTGAACCAGCGGGGAGTAGCACAGATACGCAGTATTTT. It codes for CATSEPAGSSTDTQYF.

This clonotype ranks as medium-sized (0.01 to 0.1%). V and J are TRBV11-2 and TRBJ1-1, with 9 bases identical to TRBD1. The germline CDR1 and CDR2 sequences are SGHAT and FQNNGV. J lost 8 bases, V lost 0 bases, and 10 bases had no gene match. The length of the CDR3 is 16 residues. CDR3 sequence: CASSLERTGEEMEAFF. CDR3 sequence (DNA): TGTGCCAGCAGCTTAGAGAGGACAGGGGAAGAAATGGAAGCTTTCTTT.

Points on this clonotype: A much larger clonotype is one base distant, so this may be a read error. The chain combines TRBV2 with TRBJ2-4; D unclear. The germline V gene encodes CDR1 SNHLY and CDR2 FYNNEI. The CDR3 covers 15 residues. Here the CDR3 reads CANSEVRLAKNIQYF. The CDR3 DNA follows: TGTGCCAACAGTGAAGTCAGGCTAGCCAAAAACATTCAGTACTTC.

The chain employs TRBV19 and TRBJ2-2; 10 bases fit TRBD2. The CDR3 loop spans 16 amino acids. Trimming removed 7 bases from V and 5 bases from J; junction bases left unmatched: 10. Germline CDR1 LNHDA, CDR2 SQIVND (reference sequence). Written as DNA, the CDR3 is TGTGCCAGTACCCCGGAGAGCGGGAGGGCAACCGGGGAGCTGTTTTTT. This gives the protein CASTPESGRATGELFF.